This T cell receptor beta chain was observed in a study of blood T cell repertoires in COVID-19. Study at large: COVID-19 samples collected from the United States, Italy and Spain covered acute and convalescent phases. Nucleic acid was either cDNA or gDNA, and it came from T cells, B-cell-depleted T cells, or PBMCs.

The CDR3 loop spans 15 amino acids. CDR1 is LGHDT, CDR2 YNNKEL, per germline (reference sequence). The germline V and J ends were trimmed by 4 bases and 12 bases, with 22 bases remaining between them. In the authors' workflow: Amplification from reference gene primers served as the basis for estimated nucleated cell counts. Only in-frame clones appear in the TCRdb table, and some are missing; sequencing was by immunoSEQ multiplex PCR. Clone size and V and J calls were adopted from that table, with D and trimming inferred from the DNA. The top ten clones hold about 8% of a sample with fewer than 200,000 clones, approximately 85% of them seen once.

The sample was peripheral blood. This TCR was sampled from a man in his forties who had recovered from COVID-19. The chain employs TRBV3-1 (or the pseudogene TRBV3-2) and TRBJ1-3; the D gene is possibly TRBD1 (5 bases). The CDR3 here is CASSRRQQAEEGIYF. The CDR3, as DNA: TGTGCCAGCAGCCGCCGACAACAGGCGGAGGAGGGCATATATTTT.